This is a list of T cell receptor beta chains from one sample in a study of blood T cell repertoires in COVID-19. Profiled with immunoSEQ multiplex PCR; TCRdb holds only in-frame clones, not every one. Among about 230,000 clones listed, roughly 82% were seen once. The sample consisted of peripheral blood. The receptors here all came from a middle-aged woman who had recovered from COVID-19. CDR3s leave out the opening cysteine and the closing phenylalanine or tryptophan. The D gene is left open where the match is weak.

cdr3_aa: ASSNGLAGGDWDTQY; d_call: TRBD2; v_call: TRBV7-2; j_call: TRBJ2-3
cdr3_aa: ASSNDRVKDTQY; d_call: TRBD1; v_call: TRBV6-5; j_call: TRBJ2-3
cdr3_aa: ASSLLTGGAPGYT; d_call: TRBD1; v_call: TRBV5-1; j_call: TRBJ1-2
cdr3_aa: ASSSGTGYEQF; d_call: TRBD1; v_call: TRBV11-2; j_call: TRBJ2-1
cdr3_aa: ASNTYRGLYEQY; d_call: TRBD1; v_call: TRBV28; j_call: TRBJ2-7
cdr3_aa: ASTSGGAAETQY; d_call: TRBD2; v_call: TRBV19; j_call: TRBJ2-5
cdr3_aa: ASSRYIGGTDTQY; d_call: -; v_call: TRBV18; j_call: TRBJ2-3
cdr3_aa: SGGGYT; d_call: -; v_call: TRBV29-1; j_call: TRBJ1-2
cdr3_aa: ASSGDSYTEAF; d_call: -; v_call: TRBV2; j_call: TRBJ1-1
cdr3_aa: ASSRLGQGSHTEAF; d_call: TRBD1; v_call: TRBV18; j_call: TRBJ1-1
cdr3_aa: ASSLTRGSENEQF; d_call: TRBD2; v_call: TRBV7-2; j_call: TRBJ2-1
cdr3_aa: ASSRGTSGRQETQY; d_call: TRBD2; v_call: TRBV5-8; j_call: TRBJ2-5
cdr3_aa: ASSLVGASYGYT; d_call: -; v_call: TRBV5-1; j_call: TRBJ1-2
cdr3_aa: ASSQDSGQVVAEAF; d_call: TRBD1; v_call: TRBV4-1; j_call: TRBJ1-1
cdr3_aa: ASGRRRGGVSTDTQY; d_call: TRBD2; v_call: TRBV12-5; j_call: TRBJ2-3
cdr3_aa: ASSVAGGLEQY; d_call: TRBD2; v_call: TRBV2; j_call: TRBJ2-7
cdr3_aa: ASSYSRTGIGQF; d_call: -; v_call: TRBV6-5; j_call: TRBJ2-1
cdr3_aa: ASSLNPGHSGNTIY; d_call: -; v_call: TRBV7-2; j_call: TRBJ1-3
cdr3_aa: ASLGGTDTQY; d_call: TRBD2; v_call: TRBV2; j_call: TRBJ2-3
cdr3_aa: ASSVADTQY; d_call: -; v_call: TRBV28; j_call: TRBJ2-3
cdr3_aa: ASSLNGYSSYNEQF; d_call: -; v_call: TRBV27; j_call: TRBJ2-1
cdr3_aa: ASSPDRYEQY; d_call: -; v_call: TRBV18; j_call: TRBJ2-7
cdr3_aa: ASSLTEIYEQY; d_call: -; v_call: TRBV7-8; j_call: TRBJ2-7
cdr3_aa: AISYDRDTEAF; d_call: TRBD1; v_call: TRBV10-3; j_call: TRBJ1-1
cdr3_aa: ASSPRTSGGFTDTQY; d_call: TRBD2; v_call: TRBV18; j_call: TRBJ2-3
cdr3_aa: ASSDGQGDTEAF; d_call: TRBD1; v_call: TRBV6-1; j_call: TRBJ1-1
cdr3_aa: ASSRNPGQGLPQH; d_call: TRBD1; v_call: TRBV7-2; j_call: TRBJ1-5
cdr3_aa: ASRRSAQVGQVGELF; d_call: -; v_call: TRBV27; j_call: TRBJ2-2
cdr3_aa: ASSPGTDTQY; d_call: -; v_call: TRBV28; j_call: TRBJ2-3
cdr3_aa: ASRRDRGSSSEAF; d_call: TRBD1; v_call: TRBV19; j_call: TRBJ1-1
cdr3_aa: ASSTRVADTGELF; d_call: -; v_call: TRBV19; j_call: TRBJ2-2
cdr3_aa: ASRGRGTEAF; d_call: -; v_call: TRBV11-3; j_call: TRBJ1-1
cdr3_aa: ASSPWGGASDTQY; d_call: -; v_call: TRBV7-2; j_call: TRBJ2-3
cdr3_aa: ASSLGVLSGANVLT; d_call: -; v_call: TRBV5-1; j_call: TRBJ2-6